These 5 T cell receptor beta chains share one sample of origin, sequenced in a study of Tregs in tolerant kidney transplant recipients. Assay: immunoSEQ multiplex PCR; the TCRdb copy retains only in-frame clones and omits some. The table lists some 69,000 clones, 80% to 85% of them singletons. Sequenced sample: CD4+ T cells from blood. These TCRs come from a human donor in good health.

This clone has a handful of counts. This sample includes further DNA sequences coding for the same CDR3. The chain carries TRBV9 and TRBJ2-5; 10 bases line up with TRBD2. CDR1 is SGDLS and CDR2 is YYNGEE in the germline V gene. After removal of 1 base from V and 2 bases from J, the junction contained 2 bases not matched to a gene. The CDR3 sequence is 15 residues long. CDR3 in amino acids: CASSVLSGGQETQYF. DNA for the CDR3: TGTGCCAGCAGCGTACTTAGCGGGGGGCAAGAGACCCAGTACTTC.

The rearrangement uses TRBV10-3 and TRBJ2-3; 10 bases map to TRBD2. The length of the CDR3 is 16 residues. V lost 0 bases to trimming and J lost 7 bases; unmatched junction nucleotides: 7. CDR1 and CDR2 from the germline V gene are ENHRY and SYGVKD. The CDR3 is CAISESGAGGRHTQYF. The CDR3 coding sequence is TGTGCCATCAGTGAGTCAGGAGCGGGGGGGCGCCATACGCAGTATTTT.

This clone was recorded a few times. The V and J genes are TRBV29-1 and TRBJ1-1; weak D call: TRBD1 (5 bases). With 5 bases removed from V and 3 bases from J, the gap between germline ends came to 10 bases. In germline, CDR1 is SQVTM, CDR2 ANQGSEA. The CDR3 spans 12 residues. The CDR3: CSVWDGDTEAFF. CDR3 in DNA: TGCAGCGTTTGGGACGGAGACACTGAAGCTTTCTTT. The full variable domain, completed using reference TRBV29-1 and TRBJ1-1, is SAVISQKPSRDICQRGTSLTIQCQVDSQVTMMFWYRQQPGQSLTLIATANQGSEATYESGFVIDKFPISRPNLTFSTLTVSNMSPEDSSIYLCSVWDGDTEAFFGQGTRLTVV.

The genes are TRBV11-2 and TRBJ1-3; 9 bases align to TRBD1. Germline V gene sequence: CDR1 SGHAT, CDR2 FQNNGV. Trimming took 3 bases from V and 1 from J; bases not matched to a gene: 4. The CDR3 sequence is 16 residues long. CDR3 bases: TGTGCCAGCAGCTTTCGGACAGGGGAGTCTGGAAACACCATATATTTT. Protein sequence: CASSFRTGESGNTIYF.

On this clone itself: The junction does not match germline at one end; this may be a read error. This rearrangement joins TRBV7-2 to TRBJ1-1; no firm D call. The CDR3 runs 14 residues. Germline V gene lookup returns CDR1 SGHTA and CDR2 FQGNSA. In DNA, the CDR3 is TGTGCCAGCAGTTTAGGGCCAGCGAACACTGAAGCTTTCTTT. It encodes CASSLGPANTEAFF.